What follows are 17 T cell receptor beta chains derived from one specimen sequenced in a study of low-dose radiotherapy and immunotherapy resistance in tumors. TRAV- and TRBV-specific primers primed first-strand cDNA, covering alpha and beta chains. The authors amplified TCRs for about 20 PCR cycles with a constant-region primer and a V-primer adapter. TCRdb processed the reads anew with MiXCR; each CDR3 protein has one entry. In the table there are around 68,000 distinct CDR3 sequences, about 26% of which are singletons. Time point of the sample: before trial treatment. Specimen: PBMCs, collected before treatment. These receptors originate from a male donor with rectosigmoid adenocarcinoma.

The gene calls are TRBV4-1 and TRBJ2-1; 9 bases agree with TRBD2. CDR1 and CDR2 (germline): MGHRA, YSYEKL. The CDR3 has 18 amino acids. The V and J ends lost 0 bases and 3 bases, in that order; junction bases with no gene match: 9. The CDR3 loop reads CASSQDLLAGGGYNEQFF. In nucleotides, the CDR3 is TGCGCCAGCAGCCAAGATCTGCTCGCGGGGGGGGGCTACAATGAGCAGTTCTTC.

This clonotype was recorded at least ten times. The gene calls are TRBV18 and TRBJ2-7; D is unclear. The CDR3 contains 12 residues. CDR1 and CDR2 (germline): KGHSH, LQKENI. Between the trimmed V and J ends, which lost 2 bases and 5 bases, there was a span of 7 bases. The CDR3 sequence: CASSPGVDEQYF. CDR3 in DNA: TGTGCCAGCTCACCAGGGGTTGACGAGCAGTACTTC.

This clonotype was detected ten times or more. CDR3 protein: CAGEAPGNEQFF. The CDR3 DNA is TGTGCCGGAGAAGCCCCGGGGAATGAGCAGTTCTTC. The chain couples TRBV2 to TRBJ2-1; the D gene is possibly TRBD2 (5 bases). This CDR3 is 12 amino acids long. CDR1 is SNHLY, CDR2 FYNNEI, per germline. Trimming took 11 bases from V and 7 from J, leaving 15 bases between them.

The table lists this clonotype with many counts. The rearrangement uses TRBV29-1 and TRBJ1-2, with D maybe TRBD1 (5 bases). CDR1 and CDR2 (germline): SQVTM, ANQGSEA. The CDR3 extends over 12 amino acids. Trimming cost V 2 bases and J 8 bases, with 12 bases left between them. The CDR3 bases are TGCAGCGTTGAATTGCAGGGAGGCGGCTACACCTTC. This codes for CSVELQGGGYTF. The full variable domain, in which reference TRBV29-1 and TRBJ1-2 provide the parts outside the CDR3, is SAVISQKPSRDICQRGTSLTIQCQVDSQVTMMFWYRQQPGQSLTLIATANQGSEATYESGFVIDKFPISRPNLTFSTLTVSNMSPEDSSIYLCSVELQGGGYTFGSGTRLTVV.

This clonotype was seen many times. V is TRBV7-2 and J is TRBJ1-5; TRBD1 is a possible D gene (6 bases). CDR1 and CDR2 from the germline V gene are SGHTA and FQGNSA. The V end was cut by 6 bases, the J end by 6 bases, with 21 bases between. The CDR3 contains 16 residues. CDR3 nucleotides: TGTGCCAGCAGTCATGAGGGGGGGGGATGGGGTCAGCCCCAGCATTTT. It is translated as CASSHEGGGWGQPQHF.

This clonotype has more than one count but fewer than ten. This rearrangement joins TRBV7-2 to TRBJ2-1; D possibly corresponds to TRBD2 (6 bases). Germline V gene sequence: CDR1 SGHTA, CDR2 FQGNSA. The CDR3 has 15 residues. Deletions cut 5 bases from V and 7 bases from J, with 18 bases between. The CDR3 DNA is TGTGCCAGCAGCCCTGGGACCTACGGAGGGAATGAGCAGTTCTTC. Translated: CASSPGTYGGNEQFF. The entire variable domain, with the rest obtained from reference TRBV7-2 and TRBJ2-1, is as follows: GAGVSQSPSNKVTEKGKDVELRCDPISGHTALYWYRQSLGQGLEFLIYFQGNSAPDKSGLPSDRFSAERTGGSVSTLTIQRTQQEDSAVYLCASSPGTYGGNEQFFGPGTRLTVL.

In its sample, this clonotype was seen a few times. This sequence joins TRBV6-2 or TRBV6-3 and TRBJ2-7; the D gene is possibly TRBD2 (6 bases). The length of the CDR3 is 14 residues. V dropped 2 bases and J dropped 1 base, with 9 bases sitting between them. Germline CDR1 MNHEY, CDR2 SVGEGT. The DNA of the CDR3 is TGTGCCAGCAGTTACACGGGGGAGTCCTACGAGCAGTACTTC. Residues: CASSYTGESYEQYF.

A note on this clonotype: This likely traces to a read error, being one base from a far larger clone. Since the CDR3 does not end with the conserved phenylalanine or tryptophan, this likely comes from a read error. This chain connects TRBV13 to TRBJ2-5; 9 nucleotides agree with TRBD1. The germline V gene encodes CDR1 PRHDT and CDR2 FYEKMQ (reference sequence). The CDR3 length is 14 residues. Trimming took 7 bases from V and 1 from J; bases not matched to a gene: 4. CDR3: CASNLQGAQETQYS. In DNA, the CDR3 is TGTGCCAGCAACCTACAGGGGGCCCAAGAGACCCAGTACTCC.

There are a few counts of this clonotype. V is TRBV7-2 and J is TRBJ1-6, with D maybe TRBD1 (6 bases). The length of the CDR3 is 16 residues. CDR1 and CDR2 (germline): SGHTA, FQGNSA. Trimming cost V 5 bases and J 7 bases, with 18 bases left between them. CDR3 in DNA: TGTGCCAGCAGCCGAATACAGGGAGTGGGAAATTCACCCCTCCACTTT. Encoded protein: CASSRIQGVGNSPLHF.

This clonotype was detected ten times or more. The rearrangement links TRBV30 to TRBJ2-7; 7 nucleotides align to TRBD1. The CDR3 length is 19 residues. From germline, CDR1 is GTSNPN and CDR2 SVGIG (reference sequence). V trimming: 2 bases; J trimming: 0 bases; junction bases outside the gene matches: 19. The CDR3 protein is CAWSPYLGLTGVSSYEQYF. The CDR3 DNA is TGTGCCTGGAGTCCCTACCTGGGCCTTACAGGGGTTAGCTCCTACGAGCAGTACTTC.

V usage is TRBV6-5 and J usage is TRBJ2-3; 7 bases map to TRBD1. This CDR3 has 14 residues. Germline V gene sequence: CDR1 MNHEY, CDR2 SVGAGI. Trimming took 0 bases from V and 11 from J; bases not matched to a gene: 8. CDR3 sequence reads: CASSYSTGWSGQYF. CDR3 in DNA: TGTGCCAGCAGTTACTCGACAGGGTGGAGTGGGCAGTATTTT.

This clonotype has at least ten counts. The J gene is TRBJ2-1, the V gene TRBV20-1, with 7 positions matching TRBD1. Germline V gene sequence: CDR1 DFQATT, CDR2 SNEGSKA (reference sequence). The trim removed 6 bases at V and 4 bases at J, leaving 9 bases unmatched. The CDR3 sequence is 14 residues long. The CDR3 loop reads CSAGDRAAYNEQFF. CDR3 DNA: TGCAGTGCCGGTGACAGGGCAGCGTACAATGAGCAGTTCTTC.

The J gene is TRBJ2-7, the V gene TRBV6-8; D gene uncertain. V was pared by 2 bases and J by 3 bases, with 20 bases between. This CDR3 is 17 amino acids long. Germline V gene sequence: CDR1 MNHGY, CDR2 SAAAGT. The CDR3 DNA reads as TGTGCCAGCAGTTACGGAATTGGCACAGAAGTCCTCTACGAGCAGTACTTC. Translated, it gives CASSYGIGTEVLYEQYF.

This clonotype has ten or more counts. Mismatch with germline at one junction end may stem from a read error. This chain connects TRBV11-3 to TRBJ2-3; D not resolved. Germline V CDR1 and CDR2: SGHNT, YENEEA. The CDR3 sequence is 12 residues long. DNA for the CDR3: TGTGCCAGCAGCGGACGCACGGATACGCAGTATTTT. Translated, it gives CASSGRTDTQYF.

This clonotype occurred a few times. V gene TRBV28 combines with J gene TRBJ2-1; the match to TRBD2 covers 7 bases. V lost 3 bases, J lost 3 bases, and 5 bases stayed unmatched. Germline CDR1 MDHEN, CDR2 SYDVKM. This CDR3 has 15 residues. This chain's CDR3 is CASSFGGRDYNEQFF. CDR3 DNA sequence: TGTGCCAGCAGTTTTGGCGGGAGAGACTACAATGAGCAGTTCTTC.

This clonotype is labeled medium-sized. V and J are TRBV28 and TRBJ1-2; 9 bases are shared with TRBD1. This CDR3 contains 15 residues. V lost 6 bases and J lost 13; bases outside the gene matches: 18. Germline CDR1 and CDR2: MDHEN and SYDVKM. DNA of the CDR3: TGTGCCAGCAGCGGAGCCGGGACAGGGTTTTCGATCGGCACCTTC. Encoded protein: CASSGAGTGFSIGTF.

CDR3 nucleotide sequence: TGTGCCAGCAGCCCCCAGGGGGCCAATGAGCAGTTCTTC. It encodes CASSPQGANEQFF. The chain joins TRBV11-2 to TRBJ2-1; TRBD1 agrees at 8 bases. V lost 5 bases, J lost 6 bases, and 3 bases stayed unmatched. Germline V gene lookup returns CDR1 SGHAT and CDR2 FQNNGV. This CDR3 has 13 residues.